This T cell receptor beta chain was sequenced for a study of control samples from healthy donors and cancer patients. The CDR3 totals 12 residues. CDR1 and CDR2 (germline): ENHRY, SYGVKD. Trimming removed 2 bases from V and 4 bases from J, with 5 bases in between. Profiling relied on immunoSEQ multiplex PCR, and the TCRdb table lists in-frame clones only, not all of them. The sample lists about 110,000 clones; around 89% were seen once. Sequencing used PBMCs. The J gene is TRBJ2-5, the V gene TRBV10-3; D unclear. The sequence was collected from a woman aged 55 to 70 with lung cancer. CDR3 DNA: TGTGCCATCAGTGAGGCCGGAGAGACCCAGTACTTC. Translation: CAISEAGETQYF.